This T cell receptor (beta chain) was captured by sequencing in a study of T cell responses to AZD1222 COVID-19 vaccine. Libraries were prepared by immunoSEQ multiplex PCR; TCRdb keeps only in-frame clonotypes and omits some of them. The sample consists of around 94,000 clones, roughly 88% of them appearing once. Source: peripheral blood, taken on day 0 of AZD1222 vaccination. The receptor was isolated from an adult in good health.

This CDR3 reads CASSLDVVRSYEQYF. In DNA form, the CDR3 reads TGCGCCAGCAGCTTGGACGTCGTCAGGTCCTACGAGCAGTACTTC. The V call is TRBV5-1, the J call TRBJ2-7; the D is unclear. The V end lost 0 bases, the J end lost 1 base, and 11 bases lay between the germline ends. CDR3 length equals 15 residues. The germline gives CDR1 SGHRS, CDR2 YFSETQ. The whole variable domain, remainder taken from reference TRBV5-1 and TRBJ2-7, is KAGVTQTPRYLIKTRGQQVTLSCSPISGHRSVSWYQQTPGQGLQFLFEYFSETQRNKGNFPGRFSGRQFSNSRSEMNVSTLELGDSALYLCASSLDVVRSYEQYFGPGTRLTVT.